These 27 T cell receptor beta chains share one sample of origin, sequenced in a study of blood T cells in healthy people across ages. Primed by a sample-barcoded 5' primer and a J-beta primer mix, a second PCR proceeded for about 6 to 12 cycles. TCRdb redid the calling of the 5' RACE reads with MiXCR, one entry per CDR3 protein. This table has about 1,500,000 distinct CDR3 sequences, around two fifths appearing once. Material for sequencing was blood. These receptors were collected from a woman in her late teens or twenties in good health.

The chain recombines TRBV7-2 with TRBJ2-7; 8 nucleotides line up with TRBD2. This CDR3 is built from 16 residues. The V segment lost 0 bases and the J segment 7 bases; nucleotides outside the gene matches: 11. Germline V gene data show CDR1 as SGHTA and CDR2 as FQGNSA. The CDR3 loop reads CASSLASGKATNEQYF. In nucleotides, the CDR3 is TGTGCCAGCAGCTTAGCTAGCGGGAAGGCCACCAATGAGCAGTACTTC.

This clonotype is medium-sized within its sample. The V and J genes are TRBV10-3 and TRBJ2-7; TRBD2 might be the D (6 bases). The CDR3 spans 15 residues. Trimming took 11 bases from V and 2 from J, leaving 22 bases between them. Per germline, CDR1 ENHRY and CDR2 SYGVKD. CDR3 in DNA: TGTGCCGTCCTGGGGACCGGGACTGGAACCTACGAGCAGTACTTC. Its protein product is CAVLGTGTGTYEQYF.

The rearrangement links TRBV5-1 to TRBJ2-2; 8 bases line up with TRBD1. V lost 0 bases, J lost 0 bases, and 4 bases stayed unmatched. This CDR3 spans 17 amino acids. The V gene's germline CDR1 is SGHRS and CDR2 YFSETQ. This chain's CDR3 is CASSLETGDPNTGELFF. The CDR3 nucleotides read TGCGCCAGCAGCTTGGAGACAGGGGACCCGAACACCGGGGAGCTGTTTTTT.

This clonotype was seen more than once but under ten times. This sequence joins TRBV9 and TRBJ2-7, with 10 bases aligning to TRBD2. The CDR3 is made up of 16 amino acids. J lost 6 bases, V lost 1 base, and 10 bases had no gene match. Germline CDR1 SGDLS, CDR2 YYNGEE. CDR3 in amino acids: CASSVKGATSGTEQYF. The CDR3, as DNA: TGTGCCAGCAGCGTAAAGGGAGCAACTAGCGGGACCGAGCAGTACTTC.

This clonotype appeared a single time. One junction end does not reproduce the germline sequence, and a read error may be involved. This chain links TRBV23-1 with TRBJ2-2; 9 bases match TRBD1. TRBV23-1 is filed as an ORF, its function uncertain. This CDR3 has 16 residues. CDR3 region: CASTQDRDRAVGELFF. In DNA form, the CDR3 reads TGCGCCAGCACTCAAGACCGGGACAGGGCGGTCGGGGAGCTGTTTTTT.

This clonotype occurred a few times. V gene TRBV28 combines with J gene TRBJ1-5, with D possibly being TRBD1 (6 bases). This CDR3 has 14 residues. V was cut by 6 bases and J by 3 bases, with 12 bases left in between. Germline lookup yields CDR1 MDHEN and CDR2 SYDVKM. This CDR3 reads CASRETGSNQPQHF. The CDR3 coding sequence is TGTGCCAGCAGGGAAACAGGGTCCAATCAGCCCCAGCATTTT.

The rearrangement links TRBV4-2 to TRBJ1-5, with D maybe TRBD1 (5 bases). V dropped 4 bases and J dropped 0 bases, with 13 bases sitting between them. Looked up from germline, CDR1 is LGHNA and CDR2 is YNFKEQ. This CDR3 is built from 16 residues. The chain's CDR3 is CASSPRGDNSNQPQHF. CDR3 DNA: TGTGCCAGCAGCCCCCGGGGGGATAATAGCAATCAGCCCCAGCATTTT.

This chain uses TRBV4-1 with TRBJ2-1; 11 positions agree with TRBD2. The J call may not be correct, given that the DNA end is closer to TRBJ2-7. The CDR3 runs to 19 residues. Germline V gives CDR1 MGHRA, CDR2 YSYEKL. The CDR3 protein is CASSQERTSGWSSYNEQYF. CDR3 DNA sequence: TGCGCCAGCAGCCAAGAAAGGACTAGCGGGTGGAGCTCCTACAATGAGCAGTACTTC.

In nucleotides, the CDR3 is TGTGCCAGCAGTTTAGGCCTAGCGGGAGTAACGGGCCACAATGAGCAGTACTTC. Translation: CASSLGLAGVTGHNEQYF. The chain combines TRBV12-3 or TRBV12-4 with TRBJ2-7; TRBD2 aligns across 10 bases. The V and J ends lost 1 base and 7 bases, in that order; junction bases with no gene match: 16. The CDR3 contains 18 residues.

CDR3 in DNA: TGTGCCAGCAGCTTAGCACCAAAGGGTTTCGGTAGCGACGAGCAGTACTTC. As protein: CASSLAPKGFGSDEQYF. This chain links TRBV7-9 with TRBJ2-7, with D possibly matching TRBD2 (5 bases). V lost 0 bases and J 5 bases, leaving 20 bases between the germline ends. There are 17 residues in the CDR3. Germline loops: CDR1 SEHNR, CDR2 FQNEAQ (reference sequence).

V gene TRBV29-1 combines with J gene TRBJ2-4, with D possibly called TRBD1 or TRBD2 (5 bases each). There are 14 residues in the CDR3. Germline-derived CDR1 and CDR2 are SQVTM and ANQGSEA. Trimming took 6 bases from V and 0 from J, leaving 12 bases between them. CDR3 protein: CSVGVALAKNIQYF. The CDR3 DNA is TGCAGCGTGGGGGTAGCCCTAGCCAAAAACATTCAGTACTTC.

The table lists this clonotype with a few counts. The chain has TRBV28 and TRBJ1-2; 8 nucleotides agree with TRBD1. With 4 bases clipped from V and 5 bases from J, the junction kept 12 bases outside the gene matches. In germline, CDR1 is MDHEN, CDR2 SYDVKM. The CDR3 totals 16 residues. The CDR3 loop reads CASSSLSGTGYYGYTF. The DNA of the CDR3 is TGTGCCAGCAGTTCACTCTCCGGGACAGGCTATTATGGCTACACCTTC.

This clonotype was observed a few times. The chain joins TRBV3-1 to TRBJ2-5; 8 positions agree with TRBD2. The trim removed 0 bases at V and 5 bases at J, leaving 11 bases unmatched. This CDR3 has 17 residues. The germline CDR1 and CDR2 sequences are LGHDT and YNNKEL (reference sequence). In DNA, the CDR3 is TGTGCCAGCAGCCAAGATCGCACGGGACTAGTCACCGAGACCCAGTACTTC. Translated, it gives CASSQDRTGLVTETQYF.

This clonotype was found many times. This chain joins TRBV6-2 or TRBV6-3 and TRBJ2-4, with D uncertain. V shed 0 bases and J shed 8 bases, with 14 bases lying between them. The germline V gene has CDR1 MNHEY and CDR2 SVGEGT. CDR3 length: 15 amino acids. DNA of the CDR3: TGTGCCAGCAGTTACTCGATGGGCTCCCCCTACATTCAGTACTTC. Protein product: CASSYSMGSPYIQYF.

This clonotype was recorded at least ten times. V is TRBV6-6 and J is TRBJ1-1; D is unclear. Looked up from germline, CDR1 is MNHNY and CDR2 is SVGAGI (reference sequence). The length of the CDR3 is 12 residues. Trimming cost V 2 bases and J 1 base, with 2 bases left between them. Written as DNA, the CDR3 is TGTGCCAGCAGTTACCCGAACACTGAAGCTTTCTTT. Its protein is CASSYPNTEAFF.

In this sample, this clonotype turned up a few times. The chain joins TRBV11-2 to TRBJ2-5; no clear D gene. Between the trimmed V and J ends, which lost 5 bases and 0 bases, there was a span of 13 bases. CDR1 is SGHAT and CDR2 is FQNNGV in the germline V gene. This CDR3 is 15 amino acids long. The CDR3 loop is CASSPLIGYQETQYF. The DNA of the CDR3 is TGTGCCAGCAGCCCGCTGATCGGCTACCAAGAGACCCAGTACTTC. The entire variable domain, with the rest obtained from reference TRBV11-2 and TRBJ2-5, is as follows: EAGVAQSPRYKIIEKRQSVAFWCNPISGHATLYWYQQILGQGPKLLIQFQNNGVVDDSQLPKDRFSAERLKGVDSTLKIQPAKLEDSAVYLCASSPLIGYQETQYFGPGTRLLVL.

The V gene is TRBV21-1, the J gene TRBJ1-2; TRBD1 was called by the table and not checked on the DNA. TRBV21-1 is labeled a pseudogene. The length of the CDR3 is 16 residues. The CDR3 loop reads CASSGDRGCSNYGYTF. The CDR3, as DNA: TGTGCCAGCAGCGGGGACAGGGGTTGTAGTAACTATGGCTACACCTTC.

The CDR3 DNA reads TGTGCCAGCAGCAAAACCGGGACTAGCGGATACACAGATACGCAGTATTTT. It is translated as CASSKTGTSGYTDTQYF. The J gene is TRBJ2-3, the V gene TRBV13, with 11 bases matching TRBD2. With V trimmed by 5 bases and J by 2 bases, 9 bases remained unmatched. CDR1 PRHDT and CDR2 FYEKMQ come from the germline V gene (reference sequence). This CDR3 is 17 amino acids long.

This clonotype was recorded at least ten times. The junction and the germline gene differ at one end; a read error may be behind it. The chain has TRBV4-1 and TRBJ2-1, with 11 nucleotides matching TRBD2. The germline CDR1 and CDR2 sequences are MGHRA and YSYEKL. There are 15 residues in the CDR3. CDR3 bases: TGTGCCAGCAGCCAGGGACTAGCGGTCTACAATGAGCAGTTCTTC. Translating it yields CASSQGLAVYNEQFF.

Here the CDR3 DNA reads TGCAGTGCTAAGTCTGGGCGGGGAGGATACAATGAGCAGTTCTTC. It yields the protein CSAKSGRGGYNEQFF. The chain links TRBV20-1 to TRBJ2-1, with a weak D call TRBD2 (6 bases). This CDR3 is 15 amino acids long. Germline-derived CDR1 and CDR2 are DFQATT and SNEGSKA (reference sequence). V was clipped by 4 bases and J by 4 bases, with 17 bases between them.

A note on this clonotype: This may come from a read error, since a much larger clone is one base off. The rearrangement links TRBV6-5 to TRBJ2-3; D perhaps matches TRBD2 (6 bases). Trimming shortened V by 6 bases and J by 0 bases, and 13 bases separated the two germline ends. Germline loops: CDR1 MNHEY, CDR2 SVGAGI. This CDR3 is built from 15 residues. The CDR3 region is CASRNSGSSTDTQYF. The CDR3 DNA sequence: TGTGCCAGCAGGAACAGCGGGTCGAGCACAGATACGCAGTATTTT.

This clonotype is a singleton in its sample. Here the CDR3 DNA reads TGCAGTGCTAGAGATAGACAGACAGAGTTAGGCTATGGCTACACCTTC. The encoded protein is CSARDRQTELGYGYTF. The chain uses TRBV20-1 and TRBJ1-2; maybe TRBD1 (5 bases). Trimming cost V 0 bases and J 4 bases, with 18 bases left between them. This CDR3 contains 16 residues. Germline-derived CDR1 and CDR2 are DFQATT and SNEGSKA (reference sequence).

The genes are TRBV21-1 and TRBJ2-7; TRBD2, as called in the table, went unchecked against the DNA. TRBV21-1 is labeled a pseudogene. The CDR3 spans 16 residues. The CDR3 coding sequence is TGTGCCAGCAGCTCGCGACTAGCGGGAGCCGGGCACGAGCAGTACTTC. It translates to CASSSRLAGAGHEQYF.

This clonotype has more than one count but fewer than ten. DNA of the CDR3: TGTGCCAGCAGTTTGAAAGACAGCTACGAGCAGTACTTC. Translated, it gives CASSLKDSYEQYF. This chain connects TRBV27 to TRBJ2-7, with D possibly matching TRBD1 (5 bases). Trimming removed 3 bases from V and 3 bases from J, with 9 bases in between. There are 13 residues in the CDR3. The germline V gene has CDR1 MNHEY and CDR2 SMNVEV (reference sequence).

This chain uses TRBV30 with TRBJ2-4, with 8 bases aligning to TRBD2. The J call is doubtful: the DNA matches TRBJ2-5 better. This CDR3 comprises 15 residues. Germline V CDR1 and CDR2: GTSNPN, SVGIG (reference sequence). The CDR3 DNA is TGTGCCTGGAGTGTAAGCCGGGGGGGCCAAGAGACCCAGTACTTC. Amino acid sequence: CAWSVSRGGQETQYF.

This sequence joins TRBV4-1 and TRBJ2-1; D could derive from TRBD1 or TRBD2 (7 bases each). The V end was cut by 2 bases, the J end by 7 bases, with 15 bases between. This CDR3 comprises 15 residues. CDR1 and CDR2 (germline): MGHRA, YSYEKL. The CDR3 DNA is TGCGCCAGCAGCCAATCTGACAGGGAGGGGAATGAGCAGTTCTTC. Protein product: CASSQSDREGNEQFF.

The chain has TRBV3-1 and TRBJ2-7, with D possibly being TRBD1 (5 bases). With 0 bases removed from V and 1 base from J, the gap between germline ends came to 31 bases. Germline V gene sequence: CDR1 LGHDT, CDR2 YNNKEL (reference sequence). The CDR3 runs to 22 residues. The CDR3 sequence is CASSQENPRTLGAWGRSYEQYF. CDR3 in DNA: TGTGCCAGCAGCCAAGAAAATCCCCGGACCCTAGGCGCCTGGGGCCGGTCCTACGAGCAGTACTTC.